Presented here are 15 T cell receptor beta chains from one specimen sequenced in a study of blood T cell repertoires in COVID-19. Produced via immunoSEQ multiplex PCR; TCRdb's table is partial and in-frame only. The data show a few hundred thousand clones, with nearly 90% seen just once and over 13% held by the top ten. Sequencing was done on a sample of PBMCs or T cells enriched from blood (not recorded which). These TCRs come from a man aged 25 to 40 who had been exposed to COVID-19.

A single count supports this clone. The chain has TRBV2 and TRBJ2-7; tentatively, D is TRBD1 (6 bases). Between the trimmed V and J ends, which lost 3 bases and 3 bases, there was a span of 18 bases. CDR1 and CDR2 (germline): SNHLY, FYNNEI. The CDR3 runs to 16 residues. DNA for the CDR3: TGTGCCAGCAGTGATGGTTTGACAGGCCACCTCTACGAGCAGTACTTC. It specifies CASSDGLTGHLYEQYF.

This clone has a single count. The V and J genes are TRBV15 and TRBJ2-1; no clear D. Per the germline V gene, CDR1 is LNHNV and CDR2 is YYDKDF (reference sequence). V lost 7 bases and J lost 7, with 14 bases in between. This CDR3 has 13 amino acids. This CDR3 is CATKHPDGNEQFF. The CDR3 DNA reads TGTGCCACCAAGCATCCCGACGGGAATGAGCAGTTCTTC.

CDR3 in DNA: TGTGCCAGCAGTGCACAGGGGACCGATCAGCCCCAGCATTTT. It codes for CASSAQGTDQPQHF. The chain is built from TRBV2 and TRBJ1-5, with TRBD1 identical over 7 bases. The CDR3 is 14 residues long. Losses at the gene ends were 4 bases for V and 5 bases for J; bases not matched to a gene: 5. CDR1 is SNHLY, CDR2 FYNNEI, per germline. Based on the CDR3 plus reference TRBV2 and TRBJ1-5, the full variable domain is EPEVTQTPSHQVTQMGQEVILRCVPISNHLYFYWYRQILGQKVEFLVSFYNNEISEKSEIFDDQFSVERPDGSNFTLKIRSTKLEDSAMYFCASSAQGTDQPQHFGDGTRLSIL.

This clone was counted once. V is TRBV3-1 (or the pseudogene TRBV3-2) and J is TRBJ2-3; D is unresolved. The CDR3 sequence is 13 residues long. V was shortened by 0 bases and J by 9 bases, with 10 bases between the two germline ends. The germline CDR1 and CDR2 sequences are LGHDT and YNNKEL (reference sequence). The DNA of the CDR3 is TGTGCCAGCAGCCAAGAACAGTTGTCGACGCAGTATTTT. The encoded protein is CASSQEQLSTQYF.

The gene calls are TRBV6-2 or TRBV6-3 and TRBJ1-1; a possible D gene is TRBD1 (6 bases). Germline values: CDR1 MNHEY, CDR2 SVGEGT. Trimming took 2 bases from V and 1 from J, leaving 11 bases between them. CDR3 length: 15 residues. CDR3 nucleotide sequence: TGTGCCAGCAGTTACGTTGGGACAACGAACACTGAAGCTTTCTTT. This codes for CASSYVGTTNTEAFF.

The CDR3, as DNA: TGTGCCAGCAGTGTGGGCCCCGGGAGTGTCGGGGAGCTGTTTTTT. Translating it yields CASSVGPGSVGELFF. This rearrangement joins TRBV6-4 to TRBJ2-2; TRBD2 might be the D (6 bases). V was shortened by 4 bases and J by 7 bases, with 16 bases between the two germline ends. This CDR3 comprises 15 residues. From germline, CDR1 is MRHNA and CDR2 SNTAGT.

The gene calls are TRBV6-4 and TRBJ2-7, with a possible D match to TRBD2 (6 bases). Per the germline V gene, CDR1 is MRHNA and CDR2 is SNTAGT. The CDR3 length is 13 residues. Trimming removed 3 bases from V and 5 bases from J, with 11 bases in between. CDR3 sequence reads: CASSERPGDEQYF. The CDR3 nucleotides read TGTGCCAGCAGTGAAAGACCGGGGGACGAGCAGTACTTC.

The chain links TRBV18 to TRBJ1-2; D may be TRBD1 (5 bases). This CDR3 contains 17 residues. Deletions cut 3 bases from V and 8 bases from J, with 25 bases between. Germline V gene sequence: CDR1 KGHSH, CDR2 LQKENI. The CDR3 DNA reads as TGTGCCAGCTCACCGGCAGGGCGACCCTATGGAGCTGGAGGCTACACCTTC. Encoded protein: CASSPAGRPYGAGGYTF.

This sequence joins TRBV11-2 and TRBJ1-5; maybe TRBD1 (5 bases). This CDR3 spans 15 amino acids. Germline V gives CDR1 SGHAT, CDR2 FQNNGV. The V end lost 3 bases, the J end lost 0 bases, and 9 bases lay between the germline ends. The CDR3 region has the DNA TGTGCCAGCAGCTTTTCGGGGGATAGCAATCAGCCCCAGCATTTT. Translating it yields CASSFSGDSNQPQHF.

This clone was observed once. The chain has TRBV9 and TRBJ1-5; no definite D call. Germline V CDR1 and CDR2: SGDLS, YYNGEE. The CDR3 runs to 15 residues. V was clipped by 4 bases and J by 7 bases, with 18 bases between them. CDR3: CASSFHSRRRQPQHF. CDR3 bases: TGTGCCAGCAGCTTCCACTCCAGGAGGAGACAGCCCCAGCATTTT. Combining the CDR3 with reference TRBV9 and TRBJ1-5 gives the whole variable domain DSGVTQTPKHLITATGQRVTLRCSPRSGDLSVYWYQQSLDQGLQFLIQYYNGEERAKGNILERFSAQQFPDLHSELNLSSLELGDSALYFCASSFHSRRRQPQHFGDGTRLSIL.

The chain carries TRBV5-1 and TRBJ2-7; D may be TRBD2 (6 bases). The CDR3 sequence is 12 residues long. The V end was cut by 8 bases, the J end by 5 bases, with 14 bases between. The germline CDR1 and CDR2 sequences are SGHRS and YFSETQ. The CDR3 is CASSLPGDEQYF. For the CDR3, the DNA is TGCGCCAGTTCACTACCGGGGGACGAGCAGTACTTC.

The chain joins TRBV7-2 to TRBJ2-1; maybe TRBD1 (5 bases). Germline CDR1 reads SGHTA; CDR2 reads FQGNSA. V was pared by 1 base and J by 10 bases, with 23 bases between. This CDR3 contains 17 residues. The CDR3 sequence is CASSLVTWRLGLGEQFF. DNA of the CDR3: TGTGCCAGCAGCTTAGTTACCTGGAGATTGGGGCTAGGAGAGCAGTTCTTC.

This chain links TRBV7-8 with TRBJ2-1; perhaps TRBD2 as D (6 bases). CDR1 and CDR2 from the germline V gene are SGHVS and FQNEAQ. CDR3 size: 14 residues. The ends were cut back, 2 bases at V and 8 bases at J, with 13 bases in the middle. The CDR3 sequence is CASSLTDYSDEQFF. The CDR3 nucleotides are TGTGCCAGCAGCTTAACGGACTATTCGGATGAGCAGTTCTTC.

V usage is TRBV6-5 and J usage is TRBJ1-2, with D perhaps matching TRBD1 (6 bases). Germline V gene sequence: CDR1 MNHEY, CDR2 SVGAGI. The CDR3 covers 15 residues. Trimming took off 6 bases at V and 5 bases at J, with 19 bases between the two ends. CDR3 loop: CASSPWTQGAYGYTF. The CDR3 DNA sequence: TGTGCCAGCAGCCCATGGACACAGGGTGCATATGGCTACACCTTC.

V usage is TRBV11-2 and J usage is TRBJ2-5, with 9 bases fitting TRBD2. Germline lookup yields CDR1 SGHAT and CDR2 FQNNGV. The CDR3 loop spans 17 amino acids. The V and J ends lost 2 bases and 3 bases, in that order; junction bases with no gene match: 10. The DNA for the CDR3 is TGTGCCAGCAGCTTAAAGCGGGGGGCCAGGGTTGAAGAGACCCAGTACTTC. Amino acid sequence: CASSLKRGARVEETQYF.